This T cell receptor beta chain was identified in a study of blood T cell repertoires in COVID-19. The overall study: The analysed material was cDNA or gDNA that came from T cells, B-cell-depleted T cells, or PBMCs.

Produced via immunoSEQ multiplex PCR; TCRdb's table is partial and in-frame only. The sample holds approximately 120,000 clones, approximately 87% seen once. Unmatched junction bases numbered 10, after V lost 4 bases and J lost 7 bases. The CDR3 contains 15 residues. Germline V gene lookup returns CDR1 SGHNT and CDR2 YENEEA. The TCR comes from a woman in her fifties or sixties with acute or convalescent COVID-19. Sequencing used peripheral blood. The rearrangement joins TRBV11-3 to TRBJ2-1; 7 bases agree with TRBD1. As DNA, the CDR3 is TGTGCCAGCAGCTCCGCAACCTCACAGGGGAATGAGCAGTTCTTC. It encodes CASSSATSQGNEQFF.